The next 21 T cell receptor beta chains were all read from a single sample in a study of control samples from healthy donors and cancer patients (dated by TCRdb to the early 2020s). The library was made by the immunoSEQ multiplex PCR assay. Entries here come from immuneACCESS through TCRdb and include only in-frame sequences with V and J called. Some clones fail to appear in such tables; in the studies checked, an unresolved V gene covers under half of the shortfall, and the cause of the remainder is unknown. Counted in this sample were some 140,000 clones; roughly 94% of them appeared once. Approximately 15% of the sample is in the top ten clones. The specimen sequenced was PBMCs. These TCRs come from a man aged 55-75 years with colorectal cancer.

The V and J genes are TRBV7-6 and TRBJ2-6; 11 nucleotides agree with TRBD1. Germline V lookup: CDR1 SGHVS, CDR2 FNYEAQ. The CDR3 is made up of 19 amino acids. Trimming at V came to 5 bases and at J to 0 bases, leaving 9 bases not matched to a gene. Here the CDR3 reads CASSLGTGGSNSGANVLTF. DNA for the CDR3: TGTGCCAGCAGCCTAGGGACAGGGGGTAGTAACTCTGGGGCCAACGTCCTGACTTTC.

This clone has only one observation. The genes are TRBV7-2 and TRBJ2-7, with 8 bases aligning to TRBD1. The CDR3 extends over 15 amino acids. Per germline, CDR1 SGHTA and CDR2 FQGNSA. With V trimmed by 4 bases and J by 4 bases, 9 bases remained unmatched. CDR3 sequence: CASSSGTGIGYEQYF. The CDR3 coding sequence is TGTGCCAGCAGCTCGGGGACAGGTATCGGATACGAGCAGTACTTC. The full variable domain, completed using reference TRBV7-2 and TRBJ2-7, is GAGVSQSPSNKVTEKGKDVELRCDPISGHTALYWYRQSLGQGLEFLIYFQGNSAPDKSGLPSDRFSAERTGGSVSTLTIQRTQQEDSAVYLCASSSGTGIGYEQYFGPGTRLTVT.

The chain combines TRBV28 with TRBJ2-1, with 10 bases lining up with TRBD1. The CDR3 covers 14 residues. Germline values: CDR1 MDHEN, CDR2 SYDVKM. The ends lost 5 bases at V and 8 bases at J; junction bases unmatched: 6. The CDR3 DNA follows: TGTGCCAGCAGTCGGGACAGGGGTTATCATGAGCAGTTCTTC. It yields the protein CASSRDRGYHEQFF.

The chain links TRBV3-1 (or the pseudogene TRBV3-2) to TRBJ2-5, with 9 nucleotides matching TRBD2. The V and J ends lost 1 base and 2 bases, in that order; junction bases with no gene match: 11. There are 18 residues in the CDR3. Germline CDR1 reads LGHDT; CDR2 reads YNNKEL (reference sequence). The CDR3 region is CASSQVSSGAAQQETQYF. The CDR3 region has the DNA TGTGCCAGCAGCCAAGTGTCTAGCGGGGCCGCCCAACAAGAGACCCAGTACTTC.

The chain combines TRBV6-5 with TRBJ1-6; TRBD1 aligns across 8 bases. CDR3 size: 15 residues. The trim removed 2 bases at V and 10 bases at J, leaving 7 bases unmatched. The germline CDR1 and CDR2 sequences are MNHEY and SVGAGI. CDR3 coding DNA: TGTGCCAGCAGTTACGGAGGACAGGGCGGCTCACCCCTCCACTTT. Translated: CASSYGGQGGSPLHF.

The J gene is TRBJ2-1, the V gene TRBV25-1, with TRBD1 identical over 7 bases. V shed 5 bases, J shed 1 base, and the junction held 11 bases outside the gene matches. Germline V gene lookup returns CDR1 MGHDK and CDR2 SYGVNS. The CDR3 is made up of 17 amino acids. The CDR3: CASSTTGSIVSYNEQFF. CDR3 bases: TGTGCCAGCAGTACGACAGGGAGCATAGTATCCTACAATGAGCAGTTCTTC.

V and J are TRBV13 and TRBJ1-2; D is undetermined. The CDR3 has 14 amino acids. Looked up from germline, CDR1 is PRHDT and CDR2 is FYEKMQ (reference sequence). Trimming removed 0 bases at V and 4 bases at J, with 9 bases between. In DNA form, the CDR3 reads TGTGCCAGCAGCTTAGGGAGTCTGGGCTATGGCTACACCTTC. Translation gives CASSLGSLGYGYTF.

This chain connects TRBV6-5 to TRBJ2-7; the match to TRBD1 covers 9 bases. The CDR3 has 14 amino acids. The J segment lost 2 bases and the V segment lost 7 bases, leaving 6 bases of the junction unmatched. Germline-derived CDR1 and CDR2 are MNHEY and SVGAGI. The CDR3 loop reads CASTHRQGAYEQYF. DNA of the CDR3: TGTGCCAGCACGCATCGACAGGGGGCCTACGAGCAGTACTTC.

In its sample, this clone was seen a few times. CDR3 loop: CASSSGTGRVSGNTIYF. Here the CDR3 DNA reads TGTGCCAGCTCATCCGGGACAGGACGGGTCTCTGGAAACACCATATATTTT. The V and J genes are TRBV18 and TRBJ1-3; 8 bases map to TRBD1. Trimming at V came to 5 bases and at J to 0 bases, leaving 9 bases not matched to a gene. The CDR3 is made up of 17 amino acids. The germline V gene encodes CDR1 KGHSH and CDR2 LQKENI.

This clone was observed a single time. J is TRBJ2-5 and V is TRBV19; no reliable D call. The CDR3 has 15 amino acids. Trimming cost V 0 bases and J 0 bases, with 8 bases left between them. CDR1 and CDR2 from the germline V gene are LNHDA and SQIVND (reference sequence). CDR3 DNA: TGTGCCAGTAGTATAGATAGCAGTTACCAAGAGACCCAGTACTTC. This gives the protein CASSIDSSYQETQYF.

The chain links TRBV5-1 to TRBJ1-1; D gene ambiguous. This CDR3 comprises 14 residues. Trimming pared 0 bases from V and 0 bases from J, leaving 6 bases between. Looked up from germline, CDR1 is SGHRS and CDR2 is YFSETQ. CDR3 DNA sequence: TGCGCCAGCAGCTTGGACGGATTGAACACTGAAGCTTTCTTT. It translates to CASSLDGLNTEAFF.

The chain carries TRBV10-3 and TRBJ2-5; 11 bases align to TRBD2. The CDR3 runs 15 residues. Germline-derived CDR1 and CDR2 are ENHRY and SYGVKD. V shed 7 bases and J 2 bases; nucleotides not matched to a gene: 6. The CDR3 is CAITPSGGPQETQYF. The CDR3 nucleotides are TGTGCCATCACACCTAGCGGGGGGCCACAAGAGACCCAGTACTTC.

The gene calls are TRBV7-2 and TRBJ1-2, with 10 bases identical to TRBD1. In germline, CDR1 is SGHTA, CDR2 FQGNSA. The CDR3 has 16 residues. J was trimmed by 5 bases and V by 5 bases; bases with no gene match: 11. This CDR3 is CASSRQTGGGSYGYTF. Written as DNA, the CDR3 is TGTGCCAGCAGCCGGCAGACAGGGGGCGGTTCGTATGGCTACACCTTC. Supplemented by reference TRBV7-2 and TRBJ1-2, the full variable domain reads GAGVSQSPSNKVTEKGKDVELRCDPISGHTALYWYRQSLGQGLEFLIYFQGNSAPDKSGLPSDRFSAERTGGSVSTLTIQRTQQEDSAVYLCASSRQTGGGSYGYTFGSGTRLTVV.

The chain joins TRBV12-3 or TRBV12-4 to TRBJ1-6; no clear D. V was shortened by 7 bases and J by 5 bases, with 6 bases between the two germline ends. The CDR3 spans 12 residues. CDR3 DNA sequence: TGTGCCAGCACTAGAGATAATTCACCCCTCCACTTT. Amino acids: CASTRDNSPLHF.

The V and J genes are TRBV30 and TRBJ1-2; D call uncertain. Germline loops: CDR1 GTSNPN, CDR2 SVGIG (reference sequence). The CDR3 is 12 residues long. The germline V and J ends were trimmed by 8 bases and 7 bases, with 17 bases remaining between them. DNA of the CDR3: TGTGCCGAATCGCCGGGAGGGTCTGGCTACACCTTC. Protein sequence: CAESPGGSGYTF. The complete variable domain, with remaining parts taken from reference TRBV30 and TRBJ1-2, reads SQTIHQWPATLVQPVGSPLSLECTVEGTSNPNLYWYRQAAGRGLQLLFYSVGIGQISSEVPQNLSASRPQDRQFILSSKKLLLSDSGFYLCAESPGGSGYTFGSGTRLTVV.

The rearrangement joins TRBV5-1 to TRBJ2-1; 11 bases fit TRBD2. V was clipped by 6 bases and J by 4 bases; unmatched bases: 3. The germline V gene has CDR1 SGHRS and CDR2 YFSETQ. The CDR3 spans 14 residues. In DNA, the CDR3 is TGCGCCAGCACCGCTAGCGGGGGGTACAATGAGCAGTTCTTC. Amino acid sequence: CASTASGGYNEQFF.

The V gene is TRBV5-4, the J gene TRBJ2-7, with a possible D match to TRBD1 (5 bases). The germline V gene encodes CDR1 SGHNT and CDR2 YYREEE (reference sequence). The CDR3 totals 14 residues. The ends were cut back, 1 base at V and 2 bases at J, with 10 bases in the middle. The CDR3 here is CASSLQQAPYEQYF. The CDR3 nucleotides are TGTGCCAGCAGCTTGCAACAGGCCCCCTACGAGCAGTACTTC.

DNA for the CDR3: TGTGCCAGTAGTATGATAGCGGGCATGAACACTGAAGCTTTCTTT. As protein: CASSMIAGMNTEAFF. V usage is TRBV19 and J usage is TRBJ1-1, with D unclear. Per germline, CDR1 LNHDA and CDR2 SQIVND (reference sequence). This CDR3 has 15 residues. The germline V and J ends were trimmed by 3 bases and 0 bases, with 11 bases remaining between them.

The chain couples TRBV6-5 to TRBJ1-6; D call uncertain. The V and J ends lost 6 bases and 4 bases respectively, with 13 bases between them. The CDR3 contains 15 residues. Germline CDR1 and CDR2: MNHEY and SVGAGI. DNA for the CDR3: TGTGCCAGCAGCCCAGGATTTTCTTATAATTCACCCCTCCACTTT. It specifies CASSPGFSYNSPLHF.

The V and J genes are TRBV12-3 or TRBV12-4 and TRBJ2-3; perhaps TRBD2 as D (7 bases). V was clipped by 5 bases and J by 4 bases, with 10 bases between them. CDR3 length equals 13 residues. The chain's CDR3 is CASSRGGADTQYF. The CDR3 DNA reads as TGTGCCAGCAGTAGGGGGGGGGCAGATACGCAGTATTTT.

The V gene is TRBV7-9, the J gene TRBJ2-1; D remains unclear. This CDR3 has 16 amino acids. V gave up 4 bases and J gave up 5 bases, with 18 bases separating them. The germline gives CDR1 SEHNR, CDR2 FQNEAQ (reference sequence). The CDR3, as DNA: TGTGCCAGCAGCTCGAACCTATTGCTAGGTAACAATGAGCAGTTCTTC. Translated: CASSSNLLLGNNEQFF.